The clone carrying this TCR beta chain was recorded only once. CDR3 length: 15 residues. Losses at the gene ends were 4 bases for V and 3 bases for J; bases not matched to a gene: 9. CDR1 is MDHEN and CDR2 is SYDVKM in the germline V gene. Repertoires were generated with immunoSEQ multiplex PCR, while TCRdb's copy carries only in-frame clones and drops some. The sample lists approximately 160,000 clones, around 88% occurring once. The data are from a study of blood T cell repertoires in COVID-19. This TCR derives from a woman in her forties or fifties in a cohort exposed to, infected with or recovered from COVID-19 (not recorded which). This chain links TRBV28 with TRBJ2-7; 7 positions match TRBD1. Sequenced sample: PBMCs or T cells enriched from blood (not recorded which). The CDR3 DNA reads as TGTGCCAGCAGTTATTCAAGGGGGCAAAACTACGAGCAGTACTTC. Protein: CASSYSRGQNYEQYF.